Listed below are T cell receptor beta chains from one sample, sequenced in a study of T-cell reconstitution after alpha-beta-depleted transplantation in children. TCRdb recomputed calls from the PCR reads with MiXCR, one row per CDR3 protein. This table has about 980,000 distinct CDR3 sequences, about 29% appearing once. The sample here was PBMCs, mostly from graft donor cells, taken 360 days after TCRalphabeta/CD19-depleted stem cell transplant. The receptors originated from a boy under two years old who had a stem cell transplant for SCID, so the T cells may come from the graft donor. Each CDR3 is given with its conserved first and last residue. A D gene is named only where the DNA matches it firmly. Size is stated for part of the rows, as once, few or many counts, or as a class when the clone is expanded.

j_call d_call v_call clone_size cdr3_nt cdr3_aa
TRBJ2-3 TRBD2 TRBV9 . TGTGCCAGCAGCGCGGGAGGAGCAAGCACAGATACGCAGTATTTT CASSAGGASTDTQYF
TRBJ2-1 . TRBV5-1 few TGCGCCAGCAGCTTGACAGGGGGGGCCAATGAGCAGTTCTTC CASSLTGGANEQFF
TRBJ2-5 . TRBV7-7 . TGTGCCAGCAGCTTAGAACCTAGAGGAGAGACCCAGTACTTC CASSLEPRGETQYF
TRBJ2-1 . TRBV6-5 . TGTGCCAGCAGTTACTCTGGTCTAGCTGCCTACAATGAGCAGTTCTTC CASSYSGLAAYNEQFF
TRBJ2-1 . TRBV2 . TGTGCCAGCAGAGAATCCCAGGTGAGCTCCTACAATGAGCAGTTCTTC CASRESQVSSYNEQFF
TRBJ2-2 . TRBV4-3 many TGCGCCAGCAGCCGGATCCGTAACACCGGGGAGCTGTTTTTT CASSRIRNTGELFF
TRBJ2-7 . TRBV20-1 . TGCAGTGCTAGTCACAGGGCCGGGGAGCAGTACTTC CSASHRAGEQYF
TRBJ1-2 . TRBV15 . TGTGCCACCAGCAGAGATCTCGACGTCGGCTACACCTTC CATSRDLDVGYTF
TRBJ2-7 TRBD1 TRBV4-1 . TGCGCCAGCAGCCAAGACACGACAGGGATCTACGAGCAGTACTTC CASSQDTTGIYEQYF
TRBJ2-3 TRBD2 TRBV5-1 . TGCGCCAGCAGCTTGGCCCCTAGCGGGAGCACAGATACGCAGTATTTT CASSLAPSGSTDTQYF
TRBJ1-6 . TRBV10-3 . TGTGCCATCAGTGACAGCGAAAATTCACCCCTCCACTTT CAISDSENSPLHF
TRBJ2-1 . TRBV12-3/TRBV12-4 few TGTGCCAGCAGTTTAAAGCGGGCGGGGTACAATGAGCAGTTCTTC CASSLKRAGYNEQFF
TRBJ2-1 . TRBV19 few TGTGCCAGTACTAGGGGGATCGACGGTTACTCCTACAATGAGCAGTTCTTC CASTRGIDGYSYNEQFF
TRBJ2-7 . TRBV27 . TGTGCCAGCAGTTTATCGCCTAGTGCGGGGCAGTACTTC CASSLSPSAGQYF
TRBJ2-2 TRBD2 TRBV12-3/TRBV12-4 . TGTGCCAGCAGTGGCAATAGCGGGGGGGAAACCGGGGAGCTGTTTTTT CASSGNSGGETGELFF
TRBJ2-3 TRBD2 TRBV27 few TGTGCCAGCAGTTTAAAGTGGCGGGGGGTGTTTAGCACAGATACGCAGTATTTT CASSLKWRGVFSTDTQYF